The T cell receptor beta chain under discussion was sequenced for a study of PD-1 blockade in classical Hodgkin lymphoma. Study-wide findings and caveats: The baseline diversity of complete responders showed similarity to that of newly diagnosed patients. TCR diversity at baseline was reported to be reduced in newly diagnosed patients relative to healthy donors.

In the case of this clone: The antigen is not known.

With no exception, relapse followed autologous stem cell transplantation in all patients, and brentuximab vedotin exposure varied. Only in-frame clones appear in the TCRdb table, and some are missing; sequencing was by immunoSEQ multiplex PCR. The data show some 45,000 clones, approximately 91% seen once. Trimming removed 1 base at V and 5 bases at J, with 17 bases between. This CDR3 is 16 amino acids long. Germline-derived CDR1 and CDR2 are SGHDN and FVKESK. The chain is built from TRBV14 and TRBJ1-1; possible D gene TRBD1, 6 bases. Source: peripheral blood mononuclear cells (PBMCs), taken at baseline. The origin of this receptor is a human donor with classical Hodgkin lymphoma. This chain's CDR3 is CASSQGGLLVRTEAFF. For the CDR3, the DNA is TGTGCCAGCAGCCAAGGGGGGCTGTTGGTGAGGACTGAAGCTTTCTTT. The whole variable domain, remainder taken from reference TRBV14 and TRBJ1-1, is EAGVTQFPSHSVIEKGQTVTLRCDPISGHDNLYWYRRVMGKEIKFLLHFVKESKQDESGMPNNRFLAERTGGTYSTLKVQPAELEDSGVYFCASSQGGLLVRTEAFFGQGTRLTVV.